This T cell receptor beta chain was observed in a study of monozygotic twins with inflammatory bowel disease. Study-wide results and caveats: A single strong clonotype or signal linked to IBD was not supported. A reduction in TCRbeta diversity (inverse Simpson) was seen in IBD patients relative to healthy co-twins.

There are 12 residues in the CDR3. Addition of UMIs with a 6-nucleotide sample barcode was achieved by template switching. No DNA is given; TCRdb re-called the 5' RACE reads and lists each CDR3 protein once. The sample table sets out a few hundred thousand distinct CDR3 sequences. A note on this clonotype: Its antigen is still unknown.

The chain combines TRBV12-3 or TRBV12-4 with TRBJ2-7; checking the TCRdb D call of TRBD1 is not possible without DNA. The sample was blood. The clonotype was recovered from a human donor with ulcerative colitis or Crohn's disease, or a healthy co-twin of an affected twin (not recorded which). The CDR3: CASKRGTNEQYF.